The following is a TCR beta chain sequence with its context. Its specificity is unknown. These data are taken from a study of post-analysis software for immune sequencing data. Background on the study: Patients had relapsing-remitting, secondary progressive or progressive-relapsing multiple sclerosis; some lacked subtype. Study conclusions and caveats: Among multiple sclerosis patients, normalized Chao1 diversity was significantly below that of controls.

Researchers reported that TCR beta cDNA libraries carried unique molecular identifiers. TCRdb redid the calling of the PCR reads with MiXCR, one entry per CDR3 protein. Among approximately 770,000 distinct CDR3 sequences listed, under 60% were seen once. What was sequenced was blood. The receptor's source is a girl aged 10 to 17 with multiple sclerosis.

DNA of the CDR3: TGTGCCAGCTCACTGTTCCGGGACGTACAGGACGAGCAGTACTTC. Amino acid sequence: CASSLFRDVQDEQYF. The rearrangement uses TRBV18 and TRBJ2-4; D may be TRBD1 or TRBD2 (5 bases each). Judging by the DNA end, TRBJ2-7 fits better; the J call may be wrong. Looked up from germline, CDR1 is KGHSH and CDR2 is LQKENI. The CDR3 has 15 residues.